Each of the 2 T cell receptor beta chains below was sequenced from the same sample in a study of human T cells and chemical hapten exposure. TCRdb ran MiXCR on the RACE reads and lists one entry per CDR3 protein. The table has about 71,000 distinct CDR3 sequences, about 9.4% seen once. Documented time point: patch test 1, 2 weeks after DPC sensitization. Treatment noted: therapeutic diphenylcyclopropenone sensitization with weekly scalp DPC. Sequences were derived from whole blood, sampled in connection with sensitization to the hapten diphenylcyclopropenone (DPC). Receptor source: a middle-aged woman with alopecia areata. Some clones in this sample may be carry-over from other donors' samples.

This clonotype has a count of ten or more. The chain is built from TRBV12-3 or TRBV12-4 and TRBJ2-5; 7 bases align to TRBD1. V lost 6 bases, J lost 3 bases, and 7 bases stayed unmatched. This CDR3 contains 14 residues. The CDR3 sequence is CASRYRGWKETQYF. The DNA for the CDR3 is TGTGCCAGCAGGTACAGGGGATGGAAAGAGACCCAGTACTTC.

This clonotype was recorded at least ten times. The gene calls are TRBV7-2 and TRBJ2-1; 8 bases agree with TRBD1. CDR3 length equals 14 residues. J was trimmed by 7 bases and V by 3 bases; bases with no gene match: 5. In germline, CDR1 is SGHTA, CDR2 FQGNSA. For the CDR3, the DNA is TGTGCCAGCAGCTTCCGAACAGGGGGTAATGAGCAGTTCTTC. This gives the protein CASSFRTGGNEQFF.